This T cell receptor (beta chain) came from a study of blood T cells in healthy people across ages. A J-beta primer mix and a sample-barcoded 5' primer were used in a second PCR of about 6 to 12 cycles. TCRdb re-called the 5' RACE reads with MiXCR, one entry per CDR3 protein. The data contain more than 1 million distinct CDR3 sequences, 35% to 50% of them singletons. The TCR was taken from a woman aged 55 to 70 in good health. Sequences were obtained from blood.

CDR3 region: CASSLEEGVRVEQYF. DNA of the CDR3: TGTGCCAGCAGCTTGGAGGAGGGTGTTAGGGTCGAGCAGTACTTC. The chain links TRBV5-4 to TRBJ2-7, with D perhaps TRBD2 (6 bases). CDR3 length: 15 amino acids. V dropped 0 bases and J dropped 6 bases, with 16 bases sitting between them. Germline CDR1 SGHNT, CDR2 YYREEE (reference sequence).